This T cell receptor beta chain derives from a study of blood T cell repertoires in COVID-19 (dated by TCRdb to 2019 to 2021). With regard to the full study: Samples covering the acute and convalescent phases of COVID-19 were provided by collaborators in the United States, Italy and Spain. The repertoires were released in a freely available public database intended as a resource for research on the immune response to SARS-CoV-2. Sample metadata almost always included a de-identified subject ID, COVID-19 status, age in years and sex. Samples were obtained from the ongoing ImmuneRACE study (first 160 participants) and from about 1,300 subjects provided by 6 global collaborators. The prospective study material was composed of cDNA or gDNA derived from T cells, B-cell-depleted T cells, or PBMCs. Subjects who had been exposed to COVID-19, were actively infected with it, or had recovered from it provided the deeply sampled blood TCRbeta repertoires that made up the dataset. Where available, HLA class I and class II types were taken from metadata supplied by the sample provider and were not determined by assay-based typing.

TCRbeta CDR3 regions were amplified from genomic DNA using the immunoSEQ Assay, a bias-controlled multiplex PCR. As for how the authors treated the data: Within the assay, amplification of reference gene primers was used to estimate how many nucleated cells each sample contained. To quantify the absolute abundance of each unique TCRbeta CDR3 rearrangement, sequence reads were collapsed and filtered. For each sample, productive Simpson clonality was calculated by taking the square root of Simpson's diversity index across productive rearrangements. TCRdb took over this immuneACCESS table, retaining in-frame rearrangements with V and J assigned. Such tables are incomplete; in checked studies, under half of the missing clones stem from an unresolved V gene, and the remainder is unexplained. The DNA gave D and trimming, while V, J and clone size come from that table. The sample records 150,000 to 200,000 clones, 85% to 90% of which are singletons. Less than 3% of the sample comes from the top ten.

Points the paper makes about the study in general: The amount of clinical and demographic metadata varied by source and participant and was provided uncurated.

Each collaborating institution followed its own protocols to collect whole blood in K2EDTA tubes. Collaborator samples were shipped for TCRbeta analysis as frozen whole blood, isolated PBMCs, or DNA extracted from either sample type. As to this clone: Its antigen remains unidentified. It has no much larger one-base neighbor in the sample; base qualities were not kept.

The sequence came from a man in his forties with active or convalescent COVID-19. Sequenced input: peripheral blood.

The sequence in DNA is TGTGCCAGCAGGGTGGACAGGGGAGCTCACAATGAGCAGTTCTTC. Translated, this gives CASRVDRGAHNEQFF. The chain is assembled from TRBV2 and TRBJ2-1; 9 bases in between match TRBD1. There are 15 amino acids in the CDR3, from cysteine to phenylalanine inclusive. Only CDR3 DNA is held: 45 bases, read in frame from base 1. Per the germline V gene, SNHLY is the CDR1 and FYNNEI is the CDR2. Germline trimming amounts to 6 bases on V and 5 bases on J, with 8 as the count of junction bases outside the gene matches.